The entry below gives a single T cell receptor (delta chain) sequence along with its context. Its antigen is still unknown. The protein in TCRdb stems from a much larger clone and differs at residue 6 from this DNA's translation, likely a read error; here the protein is translated from the DNA. Receptor amplification or capture employed multiplex PCR. TCRdb names Illumina MiSeq as the instrument used. Each sorted gammadelta T cell sample was sequenced for both the TCR gamma (TRG) and TCR delta (TRD) chains. The study's processing was this. The repertoire analyses drew on clonotype tree plots, the accumulated frequency of the top 20 clonotypes, and diversity index (DI) and D75 metrics. Clonotypes were called again by TCRdb from the public reads via CATT, and duplicate nucleotide sequences were then merged into one entry. TCRdb assigned the V and J calls; the authors' analysis was not used. The sample table lists more than 70,000 delta-chain clones, 0.98% of them with a count of one. Nearly 10% of the sample belongs to the ten largest clones.

This sample was included in a study of γδ T cells in repeated Plasmodium falciparum infection (dated by TCRdb to 2020 to 2023). About the study as a whole: The natural-infection arm enrolled Malian children exposed to intense seasonal malaria transmission, compared against age and gender matched Australian children. Five malaria-naive U.S. adults underwent four controlled human malaria infections by bites from P. falciparum NF54-infected Anopheles stephensi mosquitoes over about 630 days. The study looked at how repeated Plasmodium falciparum infection shapes the human gammadelta T cell repertoire, using both natural infection in Mali and controlled human malaria infection. Controlled-infection subjects were sampled at baseline, immediately before selected infections, and 21 days after each infection. The gammadelta TCR repertoires from Mali were analysed in two ways: cross-sectionally during periods with no transmission, and longitudinally across episodes of acute febrile malaria.

Study-wide findings and limitations: Analysis of inter-individual variability in gammadelta T cell responses was limited by the small size of the controlled-infection cohort. The Malian cohort came from a small rural village of predominantly one ethnic group, limiting generalizability.

This TCR derives from a pool of human donors (malaria-infected and uninfected, not separated). The sequenced material came from gamma-delta T cells from blood.

The CDR3 protein: CACDPTRRRAQLFF. The bases read TGTGCCTGTGACCCAACACGGAGAAGAGCACAACTCTTCTTT. Rearrangement joined TRDV2 to TRDJ2; the D gene cannot be resolved reliably. The J gene, absent from TCRdb, was called here by matching the DNA to germline. The CDR3 sequence holds 14 residues, the cysteine and phenylalanine included. The entry retains the CDR3 DNA only, 42 bases that are in frame from base 1. Based on the germline V gene, the CDR1 and CDR2 sequences are GEAIGNYY and EKD. The V and J ends are trimmed by 3 bases and 7 bases, leaving 14 bases between them.